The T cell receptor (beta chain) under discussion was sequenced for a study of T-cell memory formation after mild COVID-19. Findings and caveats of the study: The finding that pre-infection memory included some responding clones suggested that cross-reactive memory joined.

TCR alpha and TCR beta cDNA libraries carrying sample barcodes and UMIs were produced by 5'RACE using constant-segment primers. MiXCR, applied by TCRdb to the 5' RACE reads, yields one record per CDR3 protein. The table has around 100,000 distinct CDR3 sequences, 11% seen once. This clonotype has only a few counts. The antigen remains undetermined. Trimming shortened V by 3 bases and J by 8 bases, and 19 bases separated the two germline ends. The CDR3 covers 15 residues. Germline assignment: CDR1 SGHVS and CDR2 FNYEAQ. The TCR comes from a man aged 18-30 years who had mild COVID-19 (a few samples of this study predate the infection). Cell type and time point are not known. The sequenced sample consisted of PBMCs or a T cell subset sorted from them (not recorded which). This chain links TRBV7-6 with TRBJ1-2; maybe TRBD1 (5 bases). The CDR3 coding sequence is TGTGCCAGCAGCTTGGGCTCTAAGGGGTCGAGCGGCTACACCTTC. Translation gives CASSLGSKGSSGYTF.